The clone carrying this TCR beta chain was counted at least ten times. No antigen is known for it. Uncontrolled infection, other autoimmune disease, pregnancy or lactation led to exclusion. TCR beta CDR3 region amplification was performed from RNA transcripts. HTBI primers were used for first-round RT-PCR of the TCR CDR3. TCRdb ran MiXCR on the multiplex PCR reads and lists one entry per CDR3 protein. The sample lists a few hundred thousand distinct CDR3 sequences; around 19% were seen once. Germline CDR1 DFQATT, CDR2 SNEGSKA (reference sequence). The length of the CDR3 is 13 residues. V lost 0 bases and J 3 bases, leaving 8 bases between the germline ends. The data are from a study of T cells in Graves' hyperthyroidism and ophthalmopathy. Study conclusions and caveats: The majority of expanded thyroid clonotypes above 0.001 also appeared in blood.

This sequence originates from a man aged 50 to 59 with Graves' ophthalmopathy. The chain joins TRBV20-1 to TRBJ1-2, with no clear D. Sequencing was carried out using blood. The CDR3 protein is CSARDEVDYGYTF. The CDR3 DNA is TGCAGTGCTAGAGACGAGGTGGACTATGGCTACACCTTC.